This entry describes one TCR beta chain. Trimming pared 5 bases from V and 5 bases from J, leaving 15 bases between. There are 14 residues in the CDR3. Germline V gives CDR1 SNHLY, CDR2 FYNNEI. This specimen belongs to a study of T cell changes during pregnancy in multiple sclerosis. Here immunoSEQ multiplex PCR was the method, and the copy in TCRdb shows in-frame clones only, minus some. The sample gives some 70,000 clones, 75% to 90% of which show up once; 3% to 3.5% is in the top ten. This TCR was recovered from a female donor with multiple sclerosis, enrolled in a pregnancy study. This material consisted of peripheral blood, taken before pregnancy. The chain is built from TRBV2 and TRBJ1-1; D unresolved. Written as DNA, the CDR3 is TGTGCCAGCAGTCCTACCCCAGGAGGGACTGAAGCTTTCTTT. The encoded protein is CASSPTPGGTEAFF.